The T cell receptor beta chain described here comes from a study of blood T cell repertoires in COVID-19 (dated by TCRdb to 2019 to 2021). For the wider study: Collaborator samples came from the United States, Italy and Spain and covered acute and convalescent phases of COVID-19. A de-identified subject ID, COVID-19 status, age in years and sex were almost always included in the sample metadata. Where available, HLA class I and class II types were obtained from metadata supplied by the sample provider rather than from assay-based typing. The dataset comprised deeply sampled blood TCRbeta repertoires from subjects exposed to, actively infected with, or recovered from COVID-19. The prospective study material was composed of cDNA or gDNA derived from T cells, B-cell-depleted T cells, or PBMCs. Samples came from the ongoing ImmuneRACE study (first 160 participants) plus 1,254 subjects from 6 global collaborators. A freely available public database, intended as a resource for researchers studying the immune response to SARS-CoV-2, is where the repertoires were released. What the authors observed across the whole study: Clinical and demographic metadata were provided uncurated, with the amount varying by source and participant.

TCRbeta CDR3 regions were amplified from genomic DNA using the immunoSEQ Assay, a bias-controlled multiplex PCR. The published analysis was carried out like this. The number of nucleated cells in each sample was estimated from the amplification of reference gene primers within the assay. Sequence reads were collapsed and filtered to measure the absolute abundance of every unique TCRbeta CDR3 rearrangement. For each sample, productive Simpson clonality was calculated as the square root of Simpson's diversity index over productive rearrangements. TCRdb re-hosts the immuneACCESS table, in-frame sequences only. Its copies lack some clones; in the studies checked, an unresolved V gene accounts for under half of them, and the cause for the rest is not known. V and J calls and clone size are given by that table; D and trimming were obtained from the DNA. This sample lists about 98,000 clones; 75% to 85% were detected once. The top ten hold approximately 4% of the sample.

Each collaborating institution followed its own protocols to collect whole blood in K2EDTA tubes. Collaborator samples were shipped for TCRbeta analysis as frozen whole blood, isolated PBMCs, or DNA extracted from either sample type. The trim is 6 bases for V and 0 bases for J, with a gap of 15 bases between the germline ends. Looking up the germline V gene yields CDR1 SGHRS and CDR2 YFSETQ. The CDR3 covers 15 residues, taking in both the cysteine and the phenylalanine. Solely the CDR3 DNA is kept, with 45 bases framed from the first base. In the case of this clone: This clone's antigen is unknown. One base away there is no much larger clone; base qualities are not given.

Sequenced: peripheral blood. This TCR came from a man aged 55 to 70 with acute or convalescent COVID-19. In this chain, TRBV5-1 is recombined with TRBJ1-2; the D gene is perhaps TRBD1, on 5 matching bases. CDR3 loop: CASKLTGPSNYGYTF. DNA sequence: TGCGCCAGCAAATTAACAGGACCTTCTAACTATGGCTACACCTTC.